This entry features one T cell receptor beta chain sequence. Its matching antigen is unknown. The entry originates in a study of graft-versus-host responses after intestinal transplantation. CDR1 ENHRY and CDR2 SYGVKD come from the germline V gene. There are 14 residues in the CDR3. V shed 0 bases and J shed 9 bases, with 14 bases lying between them. Some clones are missing from TCRdb's copy, which holds only in-frame ones; the method was immunoSEQ multiplex PCR. The data show 99,000 or so clones, with roughly 90% seen just once and approximately 0.064% held by the top ten. The sequence derives from a human donor who was the organ donor for an intestinal transplant. The chain couples TRBV10-3 to TRBJ2-5, with D tentatively TRBD2 (7 bases). Sequencing was performed on unstimulated CD8+ T cells sorted from spleen or lymph node cells, taken before transplant. The CDR3 region is CAISESSGEGAQYF. CDR3 nucleotides: TGTGCCATCAGTGAGTCTTCTGGGGAGGGGGCCCAGTACTTC.